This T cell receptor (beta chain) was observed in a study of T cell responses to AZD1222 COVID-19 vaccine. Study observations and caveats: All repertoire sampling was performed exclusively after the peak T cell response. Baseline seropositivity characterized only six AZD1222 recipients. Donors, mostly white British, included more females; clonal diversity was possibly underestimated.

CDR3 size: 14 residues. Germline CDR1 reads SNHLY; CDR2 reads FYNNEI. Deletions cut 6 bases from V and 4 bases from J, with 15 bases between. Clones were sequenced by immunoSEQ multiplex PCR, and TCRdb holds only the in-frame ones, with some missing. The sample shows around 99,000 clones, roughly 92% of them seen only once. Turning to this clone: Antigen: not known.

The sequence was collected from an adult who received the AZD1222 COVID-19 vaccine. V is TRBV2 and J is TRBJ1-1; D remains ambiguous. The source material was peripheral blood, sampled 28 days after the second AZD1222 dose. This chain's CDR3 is CASRLQRLGTEAFF. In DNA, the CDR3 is TGTGCCAGCAGACTACAGCGTTTGGGCACTGAAGCTTTCTTT.